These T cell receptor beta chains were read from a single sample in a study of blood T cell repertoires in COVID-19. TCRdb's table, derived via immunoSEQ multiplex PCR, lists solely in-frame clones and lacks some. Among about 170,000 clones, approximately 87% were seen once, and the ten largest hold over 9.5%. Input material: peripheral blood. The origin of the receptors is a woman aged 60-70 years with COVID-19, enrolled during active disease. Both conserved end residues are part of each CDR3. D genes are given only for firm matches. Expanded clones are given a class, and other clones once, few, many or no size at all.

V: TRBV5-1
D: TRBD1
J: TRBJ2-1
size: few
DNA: TGCGCCAGCAGCTTCCAGACAGGGTCCTACAATGAGCAGTTCTTC
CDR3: CASSFQTGSYNEQFF

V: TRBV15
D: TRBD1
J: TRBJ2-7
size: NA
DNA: TGTGCCACCAACCCCTCCGGGAACAGGGGCACCTACGAGCAGTACTTC
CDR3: CATNPSGNRGTYEQYF

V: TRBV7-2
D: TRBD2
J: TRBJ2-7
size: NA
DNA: TGTGCCAGCAGCAGATCTAGCGGGAGCCCCTCCTACGAGCAGTACTTC
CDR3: CASSRSSGSPSYEQYF

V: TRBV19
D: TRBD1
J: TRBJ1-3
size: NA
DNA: TGTGCCAGTAGACCGGGGACAGCCGACCAGAGCTCTGGAAACACCATATATTTT
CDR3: CASRPGTADQSSGNTIYF

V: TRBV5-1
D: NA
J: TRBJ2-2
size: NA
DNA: TGCGCCAGCAGCCTAGCTAGTTTCACCACGAACACCGGGGAGCTGTTTTTT
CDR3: CASSLASFTTNTGELFF

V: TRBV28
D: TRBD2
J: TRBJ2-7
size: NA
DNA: TGTGCCAGCACCCACGACGGACTAGCGGGAGCCAACGAGCAGTACTTC
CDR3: CASTHDGLAGANEQYF

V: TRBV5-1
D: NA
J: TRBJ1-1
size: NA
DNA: TGCGCCAGCAGCTTGGGTCGGCGGCCCATGAACACTGAAGCTTTCTTT
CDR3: CASSLGRRPMNTEAFF

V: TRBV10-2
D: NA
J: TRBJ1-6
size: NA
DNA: TGCGCCAGCCAGGAGGGGCCAAATTCACCCCTCCACTTT
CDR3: CASQEGPNSPLHF

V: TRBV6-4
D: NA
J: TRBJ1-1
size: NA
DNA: TGTGCCAGCAAAGCTAACCAGAACACTGAAGCTTTCTTT
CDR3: CASKANQNTEAFF

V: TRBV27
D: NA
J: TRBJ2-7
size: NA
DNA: TGTGCCAGCAGTTTATCGGCCAGAAACTCCTACGAGCAGTACTTC
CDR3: CASSLSARNSYEQYF

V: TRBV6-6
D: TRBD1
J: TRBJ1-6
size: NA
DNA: TGTGCCAGCAGTTACGACAGGGACGATTCACCCCTCCACTTT
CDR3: CASSYDRDDSPLHF

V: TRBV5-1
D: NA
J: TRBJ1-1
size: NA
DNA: TGCGCCAGCAGCTTGGGCGGGGCCCTGGAGGCTGAAGCTTTCTTT
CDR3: CASSLGGALEAEAFF

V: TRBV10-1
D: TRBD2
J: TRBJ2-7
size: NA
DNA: TGCGCCAGCAGTGTCGGGACTAGGTACTACGAGCAGTACTTC
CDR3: CASSVGTRYYEQYF

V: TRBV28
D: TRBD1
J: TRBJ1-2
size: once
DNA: TGTGCCAGCAGGAAACGGACAGGGATTCGCGGCTACACCTTC
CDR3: CASRKRTGIRGYTF

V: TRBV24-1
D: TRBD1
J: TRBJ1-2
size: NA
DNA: TGTGCCAAGGGACAGGTTGAGTTCTTC
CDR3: CAKGQVEFF

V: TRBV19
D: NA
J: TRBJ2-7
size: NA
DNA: TGTGCCAGTAGTACCCGCGGGCCTAGGCGGGAGCAGTACTTC
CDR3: CASSTRGPRREQYF

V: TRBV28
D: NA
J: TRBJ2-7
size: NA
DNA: TGTGCCAGCAGTCGACTGGTAAACGAGCAGTACTTC
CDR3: CASSRLVNEQYF

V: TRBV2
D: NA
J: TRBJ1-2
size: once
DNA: TGTGCCAGCAGTCCGCGGGTCGACTATGGCTACACCTTC
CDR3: CASSPRVDYGYTF

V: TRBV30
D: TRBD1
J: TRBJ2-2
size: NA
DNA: TGTGCCTGGAGTTCCACTCGGACAGGGACGTACACCGGGGAGCTGTTTTTT
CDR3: CAWSSTRTGTYTGELFF

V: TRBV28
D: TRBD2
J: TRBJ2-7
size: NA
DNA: TGTGCCAGCAGTTTACCCCGAAGACTAGCGCAAACCTACGAGCAGTACTTC
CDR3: CASSLPRRLAQTYEQYF

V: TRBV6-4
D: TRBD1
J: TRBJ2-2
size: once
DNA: TGTGCCAGCAGTGAAGTACAGGGGACCGGGGAGCTGTTTTTT
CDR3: CASSEVQGTGELFF

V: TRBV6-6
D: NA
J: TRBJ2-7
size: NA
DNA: TGTGCCAGCAACCGCAACCCCTCAACGGGGTCCTACGAGCAGTACTTC
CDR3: CASNRNPSTGSYEQYF

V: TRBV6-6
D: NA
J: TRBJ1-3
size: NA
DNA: TGTGCCAGCAGTAATCTCCTTAACACCATATATTTT
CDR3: CASSNLLNTIYF

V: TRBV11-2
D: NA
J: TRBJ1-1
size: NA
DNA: TGTGCCAGCAGCTTAGCTAGGACAGTTCGATTGAACACTGAAGCTTTCTTT
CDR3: CASSLARTVRLNTEAFF

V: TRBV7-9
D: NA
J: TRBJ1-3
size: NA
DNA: TGTGCCAGCAGCCCCGGGGCTGGAAACACCATATATTTT
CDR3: CASSPGAGNTIYF

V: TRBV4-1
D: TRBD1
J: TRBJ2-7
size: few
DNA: TGCGCCAGCAGCCAAGGGCCGACAGGGGGATACGAGCAGTACTTC
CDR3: CASSQGPTGGYEQYF

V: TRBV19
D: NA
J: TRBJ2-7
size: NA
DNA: TGTGCCAGTAGATCCCCTGGTGGGGGCCGGGACGGACAATACGAGCAGTACTTC
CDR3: CASRSPGGGRDGQYEQYF

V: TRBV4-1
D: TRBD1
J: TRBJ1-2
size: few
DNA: TGCGCCAGCAGCCAAGAGGACAGGGTAAACTATGGCTACACCTTC
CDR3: CASSQEDRVNYGYTF

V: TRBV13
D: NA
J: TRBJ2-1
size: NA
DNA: TGTGCCAGCAGCAGAGAGTCCTCCTACAATGAGCAGTTCTTC
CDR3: CASSRESSYNEQFF

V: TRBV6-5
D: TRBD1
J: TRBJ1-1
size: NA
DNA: TGTGCCAGTCGACAGGGCTTGAACACTGAAGCTTTCTTT
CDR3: CASRQGLNTEAFF

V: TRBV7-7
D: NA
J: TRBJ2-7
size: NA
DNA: TGTGCTAGCAGCCCCGGACAGAACTCCTACGAGCAGTACTTC
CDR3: CASSPGQNSYEQYF

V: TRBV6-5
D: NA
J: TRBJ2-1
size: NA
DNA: TGTGCCAGCAGTTACTCGTCGACGGGTAACAATGAGCAGTTCTTC
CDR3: CASSYSSTGNNEQFF

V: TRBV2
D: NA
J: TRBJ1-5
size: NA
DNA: TGTGCCAGCAGGCGAGACAGGTTTAGCAATCAGCCCCAGCATTTT
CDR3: CASRRDRFSNQPQHF

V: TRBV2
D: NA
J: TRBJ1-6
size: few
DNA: TGTGCCAGCAGTGTCAGGGAGGGAGATTCACCCCTCCACTTT
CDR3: CASSVREGDSPLHF

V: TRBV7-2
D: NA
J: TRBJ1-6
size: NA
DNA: TGTGCCAGCAGCTTAGGGGACACTCATTCACCCCTCCACTTT
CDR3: CASSLGDTHSPLHF

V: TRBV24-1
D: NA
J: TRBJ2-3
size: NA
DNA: TGTGCCACCAGTGTTCTAGGGGCAGCGCAGTATTTT
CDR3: CATSVLGAAQYF

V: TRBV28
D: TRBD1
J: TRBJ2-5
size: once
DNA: TGTGCCAGCAGCACTACCGGGACAGGCCAAGAGACCCAGTACTTC
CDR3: CASSTTGTGQETQYF

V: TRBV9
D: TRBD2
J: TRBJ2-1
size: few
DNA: TGTGCCAGCACCCATAGGGAGGGCAATGAGCAGTTCTTC
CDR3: CASTHREGNEQFF

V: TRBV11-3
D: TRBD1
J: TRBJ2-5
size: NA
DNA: TGTGCCAGCAGCCCTGAGGCCGGGACAGGGAGAGAGACCCAGTACTTC
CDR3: CASSPEAGTGRETQYF

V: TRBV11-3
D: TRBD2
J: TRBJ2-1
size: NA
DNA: TGTGCCAGCAGCTTAGCAGCGGGAGACTACAATGAGCAGTTCTTC
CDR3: CASSLAAGDYNEQFF

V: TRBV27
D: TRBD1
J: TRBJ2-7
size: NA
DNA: TGTGCCAGCAGTCTCGGGACAGGGTCGTACGAGCAGTACTTC
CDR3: CASSLGTGSYEQYF

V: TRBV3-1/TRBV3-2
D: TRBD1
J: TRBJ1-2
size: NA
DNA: TGTGCCAGCAGGCACAGGGGAAGTAGTGGCTACACCTTC
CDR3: CASRHRGSSGYTF

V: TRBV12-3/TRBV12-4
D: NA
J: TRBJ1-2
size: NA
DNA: TGTGCCAGCAGTTTCTGGGATAGGGGTGGCTACACCTTC
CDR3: CASSFWDRGGYTF

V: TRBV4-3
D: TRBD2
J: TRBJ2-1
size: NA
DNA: TGCGCCAGCAGCCAGTCAAGCGGGAGATCCTACAATGAGCAGTTCTTC
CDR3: CASSQSSGRSYNEQFF

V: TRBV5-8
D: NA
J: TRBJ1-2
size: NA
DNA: TGTGCCAGCAGCTTTACGGGGTACGACTACACCTTC
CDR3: CASSFTGYDYTF

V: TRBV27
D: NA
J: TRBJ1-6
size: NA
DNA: TGTGCCAGCAGTTTACCCCCGGCGGGAGGCTACTATAATTCACCCCTCCACTTT
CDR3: CASSLPPAGGYYNSPLHF

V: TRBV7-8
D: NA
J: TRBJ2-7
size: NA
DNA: TGTGCCAGCAGCCCCACAGGGTTCGAGCAGTACTTC
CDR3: CASSPTGFEQYF

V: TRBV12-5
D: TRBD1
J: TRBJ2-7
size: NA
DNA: TGTGCTAGTGGGGACAGGGGGTACGAGCAGTACTTC
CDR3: CASGDRGYEQYF

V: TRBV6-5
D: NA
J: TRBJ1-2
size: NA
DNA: TGTGCCAGCAGCCAGCAGACATCTAACTATGGCTACACCTTC
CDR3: CASSQQTSNYGYTF

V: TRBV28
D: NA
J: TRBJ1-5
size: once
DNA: TGTGCCAGCAGGCGGACAGCTAGCAATCAGCCCCAGCATTTT
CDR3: CASRRTASNQPQHF

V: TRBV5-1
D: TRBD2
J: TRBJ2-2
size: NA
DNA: TGCGCCAGCAGCAGGGATGGGACTAGCGGCACCGGGGAGCTGTTTTTT
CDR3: CASSRDGTSGTGELFF

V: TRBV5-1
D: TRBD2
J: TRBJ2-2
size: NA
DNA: TGCGCCAGCAGTAAGGGACTAGCGGGAGGTGTCACCGGGGAGCTGTTTTTT
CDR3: CASSKGLAGGVTGELFF

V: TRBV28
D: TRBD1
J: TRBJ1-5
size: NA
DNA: TGTGCCAGCAGTTCCAGTTCGGGACAGCTTGGTAATCAGCCCCAGCATTTT
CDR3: CASSSSSGQLGNQPQHF

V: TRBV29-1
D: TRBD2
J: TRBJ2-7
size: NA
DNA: TGCAGCGTTGTCTTTAGCGGGAGATACGAGCAGTACTTC
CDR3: CSVVFSGRYEQYF

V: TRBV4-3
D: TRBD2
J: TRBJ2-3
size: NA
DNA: TGCGCCAGCAGCCACGAACTAGCGGGAGCCGCAGATACGCAGTATTTT
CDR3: CASSHELAGAADTQYF

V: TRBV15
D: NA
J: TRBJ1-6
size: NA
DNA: TGTGCCACCAGCAGAGATTTCGGGAATTCACCCCTCCACTTT
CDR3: CATSRDFGNSPLHF

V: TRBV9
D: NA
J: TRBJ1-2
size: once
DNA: TGTGCCAGCAGCGTAGCTCCCGGGGGATATGGCTACACCTTC
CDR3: CASSVAPGGYGYTF

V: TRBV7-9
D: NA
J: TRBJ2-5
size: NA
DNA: TGTGCCAGCAGCCCGGCGGGCACTAACCAAGAGACCCAGTACTTC
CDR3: CASSPAGTNQETQYF

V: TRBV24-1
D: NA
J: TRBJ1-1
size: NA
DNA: TGTGCCACCAGTGGCAGGGCCAACACTGAAGCTTTCTTT
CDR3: CATSGRANTEAFF

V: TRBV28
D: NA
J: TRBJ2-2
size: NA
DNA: TGTGCCAGCAGACCCCCCTATGTACCCGAGGAGCTGTTTTTT
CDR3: CASRPPYVPEELFF